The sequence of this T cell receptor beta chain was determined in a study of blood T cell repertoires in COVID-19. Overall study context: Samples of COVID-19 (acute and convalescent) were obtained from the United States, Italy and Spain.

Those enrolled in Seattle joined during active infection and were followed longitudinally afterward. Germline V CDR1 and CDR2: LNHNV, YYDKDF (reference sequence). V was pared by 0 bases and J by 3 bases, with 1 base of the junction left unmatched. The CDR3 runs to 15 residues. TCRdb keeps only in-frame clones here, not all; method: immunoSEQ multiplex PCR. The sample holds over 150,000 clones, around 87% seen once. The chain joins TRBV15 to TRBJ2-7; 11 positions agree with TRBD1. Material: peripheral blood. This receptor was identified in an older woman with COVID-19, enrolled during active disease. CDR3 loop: CATSREGTGGYEQYF. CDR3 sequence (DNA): TGTGCCACCAGCAGAGAGGGGACAGGGGGCTACGAGCAGTACTTC.